One sample yielded the 2 T cell receptor beta chains listed below, sequenced in a study of molecular identifiers for immune sequencing clone quantification. TCRdb independently ran MiXCR on the PCR reads; one entry per CDR3 protein. The table includes around 94,000 distinct CDR3 sequences, around 37% detected once. The sample consisted of naive CD8+ T cells from blood, with Jurkat cell RNA spiked in. Subset reported: FACS-sorted CD8+CD4-CCR7+CD45RA+ naive T cells. The receptors derive from a human donor in good health. Some libraries in this study had Jurkat cell RNA spiked in.

The rearrangement uses TRBV27 and TRBJ2-3; 7 positions match TRBD2. The CDR3 covers 15 residues. J was trimmed by 2 bases and V by 8 bases; bases with no gene match: 10. Germline CDR1 is MNHEY and CDR2 is SMNVEV (reference sequence). DNA for the CDR3: TGTGCCAGCTCCCCCGGGGAGGGAGCCACAGATACGCAGTATTTT. Translated: CASSPGEGATDTQYF.

This clonotype was observed a handful of times. The chain carries TRBV27 and TRBJ2-2; 8 nucleotides agree with TRBD2. CDR3 size: 16 residues. J lost 4 bases, V lost 6 bases, and 10 bases had no gene match. Germline lookup yields CDR1 MNHEY and CDR2 SMNVEV (reference sequence). The CDR3 bases are TGTGCCAGCAGCTTGATTAGCGGGACCCCCACCGGGGAGCTGTTTTTT. It codes for CASSLISGTPTGELFF.